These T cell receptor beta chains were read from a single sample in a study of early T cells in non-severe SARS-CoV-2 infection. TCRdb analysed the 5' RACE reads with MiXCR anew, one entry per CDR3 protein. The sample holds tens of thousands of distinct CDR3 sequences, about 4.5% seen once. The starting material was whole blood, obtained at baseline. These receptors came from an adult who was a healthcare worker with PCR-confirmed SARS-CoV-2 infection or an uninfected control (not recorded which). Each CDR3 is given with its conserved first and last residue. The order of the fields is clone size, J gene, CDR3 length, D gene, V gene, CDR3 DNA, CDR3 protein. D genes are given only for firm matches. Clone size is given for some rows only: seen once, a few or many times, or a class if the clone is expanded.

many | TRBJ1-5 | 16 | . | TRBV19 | TGTGCCAGTAGTATGTCCCACAGGGTGAGCAATCAGCCCCAGCATTTT | CASSMSHRVSNQPQHF
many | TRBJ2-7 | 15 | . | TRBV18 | TGTGCCAGCTCACGAGACCTACAGGGAAGAGATGAGCAGTACTTC | CASSRDLQGRDEQYF
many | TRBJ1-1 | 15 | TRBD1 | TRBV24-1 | TGTGCCACCAGTGACGCTCGGACAGGGGGAACTGAAGCTTTCTTT | CATSDARTGGTEAFF
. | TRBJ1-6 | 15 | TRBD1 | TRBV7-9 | TGTGCCAGCAGCTTCGGACAGGCGGGGAATTCACCCCTCCATTTT | CASSFGQAGNSPLHF
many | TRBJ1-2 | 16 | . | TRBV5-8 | TGTGCCAGCAGCTTGGATGGCCTGACAGAAACCTATGGCTACACCTTC | CASSLDGLTETYGYTF
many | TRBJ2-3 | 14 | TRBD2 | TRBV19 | TGTGCCAGTACCCGGGACTACGGCACAGATACGCAGTATTTT | CASTRDYGTDTQYF
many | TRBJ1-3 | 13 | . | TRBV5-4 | TGTGCCAGCAGCTTGGTGGGGGGAAACACCATATATTTT | CASSLVGGNTIYF
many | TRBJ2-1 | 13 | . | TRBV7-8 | TGTGCCAGCAGCTTAGGGAGGGCCAATGAGCAGTTCTTC | CASSLGRANEQFF
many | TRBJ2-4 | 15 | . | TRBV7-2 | TGTGCCAGCAGCCGACCACTGGAGGCCAAAAACATTCAGTACTTC | CASSRPLEAKNIQYF
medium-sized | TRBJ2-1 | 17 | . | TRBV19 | TGTGCCAGTAGTATTTCTACAGATTGGTACTCCTACAATGAGCAGTTCTTC | CASSISTDWYSYNEQFF
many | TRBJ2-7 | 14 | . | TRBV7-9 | TGTGCCAGCAGCTTCTCCAGGGCTGAGGACGAGCAGTACTTC | CASSFSRAEDEQYF
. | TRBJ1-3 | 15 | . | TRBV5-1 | TGCGCCAGCAGCCTGGACGGCGACTCTGGAAACACCATATATTTT | CASSLDGDSGNTIYF
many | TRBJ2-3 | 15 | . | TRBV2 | TGTGCCAGCAGTGATCAGGGGACCAGCACAGATACGCAGTATTTT | CASSDQGTSTDTQYF
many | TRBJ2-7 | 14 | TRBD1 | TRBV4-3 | TGCGCCAGCAGCCAAGCCCGGGACAGCTACGAGCAGTACTTC | CASSQARDSYEQYF
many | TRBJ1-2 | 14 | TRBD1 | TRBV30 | TGTGCCTGGAAACTCCAGGGGGCGAACTATGGCTACACCTTC | CAWKLQGANYGYTF
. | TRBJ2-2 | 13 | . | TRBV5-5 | TGTGCCAGCAGCTTGAGTGGGGCCGGGGAGCTGTTTTTT | CASSLSGAGELFF
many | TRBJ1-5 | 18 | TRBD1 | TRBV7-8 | TGTGCCAGCAGCTTATCTGGGACAGGGGGTTTTAGCAATCAGCCCCAGCATTTT | CASSLSGTGGFSNQPQHF
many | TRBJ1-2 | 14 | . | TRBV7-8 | TGTGCCAGCAGCCGGGGACGTGCCAACTATGGCTACACCTTC | CASSRGRANYGYTF
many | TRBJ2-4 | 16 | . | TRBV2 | TGTGCCAGCAGTGAATCGAGTTTACTAGCCAAAAACATTCAGTACTTC | CASSESSLLAKNIQYF
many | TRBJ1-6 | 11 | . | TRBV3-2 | TGTGCCAGCAGCCACGATTCACCCCTCCACTTT | CASSHDSPLHF
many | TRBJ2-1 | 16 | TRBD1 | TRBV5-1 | TGCGCCAGCAGCCGGTCCCGTAACACACAGGGGGAAAGGCAGTTCTTC | CASSRSRNTQGERQFF
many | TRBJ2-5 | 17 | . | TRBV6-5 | TGTGCCAGCAGTTCCCCCACTCCACTGGGACTTTTGGAGACCCAGTACTTC | CASSSPTPLGLLETQYF
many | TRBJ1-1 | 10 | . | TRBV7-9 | TGTGCCAGCAGCGGAAATGAAGCTTTCTTT | CASSGNEAFF
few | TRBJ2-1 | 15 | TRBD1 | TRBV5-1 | TGCGCCAGCAGCTTGACAGGGGACATGGGGAATGAGCAGTTCTTC | CASSLTGDMGNEQFF
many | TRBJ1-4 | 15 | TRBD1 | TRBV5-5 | TGTGCCAGCAGCTTGGGACAGGGCTTCAATGAAAAACTGTTTTTT | CASSLGQGFNEKLFF
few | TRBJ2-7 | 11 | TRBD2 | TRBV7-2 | TGTGCCAGCAGCGTCGGGGGGGAGCAGTACTTC | CASSVGGEQYF
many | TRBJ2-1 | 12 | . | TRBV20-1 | TGCAGTGCTATGAGCTCCTACAATGAGCAGTTCTTC | CSAMSSYNEQFF
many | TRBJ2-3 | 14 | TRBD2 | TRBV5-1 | TGCGCCAGCAGCCCGGGACTAGAAACAGATACGCAGTATTTT | CASSPGLETDTQYF
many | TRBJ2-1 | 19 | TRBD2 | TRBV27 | TGTGCCAGCAGTTTATGGTCTAGCGGGTCAGGGGCCCCCCACAATGAGCAGTTCTTC | CASSLWSSGSGAPHNEQFF
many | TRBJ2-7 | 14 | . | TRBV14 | TGTGCCAGCAGCCTAGGGTCTACTTACTACGAGCAGTACTTC | CASSLGSTYYEQYF
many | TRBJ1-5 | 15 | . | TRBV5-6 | TGTGCCAGCAGCCGCGGCCTATTACCAGGTCAGCCCCAGCATTTT | CASSRGLLPGQPQHF
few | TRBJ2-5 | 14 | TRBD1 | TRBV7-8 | TGTGCCAGCAGCTATGGACAGGGCCAAGAGACCCAGTACTTC | CASSYGQGQETQYF
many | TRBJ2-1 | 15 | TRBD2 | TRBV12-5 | TGTGCTAGTGGCATGACTAGCGGGAGGGTTAATGAGCAGTTCTTC | CASGMTSGRVNEQFF
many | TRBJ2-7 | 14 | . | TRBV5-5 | TGTGCCAGCAGCTACCGGGACGGAACCTACGAGCAGTACTTC | CASSYRDGTYEQYF
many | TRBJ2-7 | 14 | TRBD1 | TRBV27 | TGTGCCAGCAGTTTTGGGACAGGGTCCTACGAGCAGTACTTC | CASSFGTGSYEQYF
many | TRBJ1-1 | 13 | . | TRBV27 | TGTGCCAGCAGTCTCGGTGGAGGGACTGAAGCTTTCTTT | CASSLGGGTEAFF
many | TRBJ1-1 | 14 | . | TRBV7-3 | TGTGCCAGCAGCTTGGGGGCCGCGGGCACTGAAGCTTTCTTT | CASSLGAAGTEAFF
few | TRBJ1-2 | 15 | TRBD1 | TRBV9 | TGTGCCAGCAGCGGTGGGGACAGGCGGAAGTATGGCTACACCTTC | CASSGGDRRKYGYTF
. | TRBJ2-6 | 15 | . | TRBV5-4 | TGTGCCAGCAGCCGGGACAACTCTGGGGCCAACGTCCTGACTTTC | CASSRDNSGANVLTF
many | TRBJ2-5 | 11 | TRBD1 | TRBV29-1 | TGCAGCGTTGCACAGGGGGAGACCCAGTACTTC | CSVAQGETQYF
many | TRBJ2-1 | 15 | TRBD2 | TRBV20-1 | TGCAGTGCTAGAGATTGGCCTAGCGGGGGTATTGAGCAGTTCTTC | CSARDWPSGGIEQFF
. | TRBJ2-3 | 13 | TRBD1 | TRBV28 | TGTGCCAGCACCCAGGGGGGCACAGATACGCAGTATTTT | CASTQGGTDTQYF
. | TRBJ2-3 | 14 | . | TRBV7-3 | TGTGCCAGCAGCCCCCGATCAGACACAGATACGCAGTATTTT | CASSPRSDTDTQYF
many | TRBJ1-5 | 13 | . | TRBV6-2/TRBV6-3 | TGTGCCAGCAGCTCTCAGCATAATCAGCCCCAGCATTTT | CASSSQHNQPQHF
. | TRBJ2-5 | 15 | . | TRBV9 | TGTGCCAGCAGCCCTCATCAGGTCCCCCAAGAGACCCAGTACTTC | CASSPHQVPQETQYF
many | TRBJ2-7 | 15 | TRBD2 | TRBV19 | TGTGCCAGTAGCCCTCGTATAGCGGGAGCCTACGAGCAGTACTTC | CASSPRIAGAYEQYF
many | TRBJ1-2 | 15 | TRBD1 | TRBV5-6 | TGTGCCAGCAGCCTCGACAGGGCTGCAGGCTATGGCTACACCTTC | CASSLDRAAGYGYTF
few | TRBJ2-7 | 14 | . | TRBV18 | TGTGCCAGCTCACCGGCCAGCGTCTCCTACGAGCAGTACTTC | CASSPASVSYEQYF
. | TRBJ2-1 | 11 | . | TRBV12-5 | TGTGCTAGTGGCCTTGGAGGTGAGCAGTTCTTC | CASGLGGEQFF
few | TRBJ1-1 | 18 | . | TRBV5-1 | TGCGCCAGCAGCTTGGTAATCGGCGGCAGTGCTATGAACACTGAAGCTTTCTTT | CASSLVIGGSAMNTEAFF
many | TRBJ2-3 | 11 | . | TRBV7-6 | TGTGCCAGCAGCTTTGGTGATACGCAGTATTTT | CASSFGDTQYF
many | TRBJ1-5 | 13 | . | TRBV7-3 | TGTGCCAGCAGCTTCGGCCTCAATCAGCCCCAGCATTTT | CASSFGLNQPQHF
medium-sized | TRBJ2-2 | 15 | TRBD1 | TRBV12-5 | TGTGCTAGTGGCACCGGGACAGGGAACACCGGGGAGCTGTTTTTT | CASGTGTGNTGELFF